The 20 T cell receptor beta chains in this list originate from one sample, sequenced in a study of blood T cell repertoires in COVID-19. Produced via immunoSEQ multiplex PCR; TCRdb's table is partial and in-frame only. Among more than 150,000 clones listed, roughly 76% were seen once. The source material was peripheral blood. These receptors all come from an elderly woman with COVID-19, enrolled during active disease.

The J gene is TRBJ1-2, the V gene TRBV7-8; no reliable D call. CDR3 size: 13 residues. Germline lookup yields CDR1 SGHVS and CDR2 FQNEAQ. V was cut by 1 base and J by 9 bases, with 12 bases left in between. The CDR3 DNA reads TGTGCCAGCAGCTTAGGAGGGCCGGGGAGCTACACCTTC. Amino acid sequence: CASSLGGPGSYTF.

The gene calls are TRBV28 and TRBJ1-2, with unresolved D. The V gene's germline CDR1 is MDHEN and CDR2 SYDVKM. V was clipped by 5 bases and J by 4 bases, with 11 bases between them. The CDR3 is made up of 13 amino acids. The DNA for the CDR3 is TGTGCCAGCAGTCGAGGGCCTATCTATGGCTACACCTTC. It translates to CASSRGPIYGYTF.

The chain couples TRBV5-6 to TRBJ2-3, with D tentatively TRBD2 (5 bases). The CDR3 contains 15 residues. CDR1 SGHDT and CDR2 YYEEEE come from the germline V gene. The V end was cut by 0 bases, the J end by 5 bases, with 13 bases between. The DNA of the CDR3 is TGTGCCAGCAGCTTGGGAGGTGGGAGTAGAGATACGCAGTATTTT. It specifies CASSLGGGSRDTQYF.

The CDR3 spells CASSPTGRNQPQHF. For the CDR3, the DNA is TGTGCCAGCAGCCCCACAGGGCGCAATCAGCCCCAGCATTTT. This chain uses TRBV5-8 with TRBJ1-5; D is perhaps TRBD1 (6 bases). Trimming cost V 4 bases and J 2 bases, with 10 bases left between them. CDR1 is SGHTS, CDR2 YDEGEE, per germline. CDR3 length: 14 residues.

V and J are TRBV7-2 and TRBJ2-1; 9 positions match TRBD1. Trimming removed 5 bases from V and 9 bases from J; junction bases left unmatched: 8. Germline CDR1 SGHTA, CDR2 FQGNSA. The CDR3 covers 14 residues. CDR3 sequence: CASSDRDREGEQFF. CDR3 DNA sequence: TGTGCCAGCAGCGACCGGGACAGGGAAGGTGAGCAGTTCTTC.

The chain links TRBV6-2 or TRBV6-3 to TRBJ1-2; 8 bases align to TRBD1. The CDR3 runs 15 residues. Germline lookup yields CDR1 MNHEY and CDR2 SVGEGT. V lost 6 bases and J lost 2; bases outside the gene matches: 8. The chain's CDR3 is CASSDPGQGNYGYTF. DNA of the CDR3: TGTGCCAGCAGCGACCCCGGACAGGGCAACTATGGCTACACCTTC.

The rearrangement links TRBV5-6 to TRBJ2-5, with D perhaps TRBD2 (5 bases). Germline-derived CDR1 and CDR2 are SGHDT and YYEEEE. Trimming removed 3 bases at V and 2 bases at J, with 14 bases between. The CDR3 contains 15 residues. CDR3 DNA sequence: TGTGCCAGCAGCTCGGGATCGGGCAATCAAGAGACCCAGTACTTC. Residues: CASSSGSGNQETQYF.

The chain recombines TRBV5-6 with TRBJ1-5, with no clear D. The germline gives CDR1 SGHDT, CDR2 YYEEEE. This CDR3 spans 14 amino acids. The V end lost 0 bases, the J end lost 9 bases, and 13 bases lay between the germline ends. Written as DNA, the CDR3 is TGTGCCAGCAGCTTGGGAGGCGGGTCTAGGCCCCAGCATTTT. Translation gives CASSLGGGSRPQHF.

The CDR3 DNA reads as TGTGCCAGCCACTCCCAGGGTTTTGGGGCCAACGTCCTGACTTTC. Translation gives CASHSQGFGANVLTF. The chain recombines TRBV28 with TRBJ2-6; possibly TRBD1 for D (5 bases). The V gene lost 8 bases and the J gene lost 3 bases, with 14 bases spanning the gap. The CDR3 has 15 residues. The germline gives CDR1 MDHEN, CDR2 SYDVKM.

The chain couples TRBV9 to TRBJ2-1, with TRBD2 identical over 11 bases. Germline V gene sequence: CDR1 SGDLS, CDR2 YYNGEE. Trimming removed 0 bases from V and 7 bases from J; junction bases left unmatched: 9. The CDR3 has 17 residues. The chain's CDR3 is CASSVGAATSGKNEQFF. CDR3 nucleotides: TGTGCCAGCAGCGTAGGGGCGGCGACTAGCGGGAAAAATGAGCAGTTCTTC.

J is TRBJ1-5 and V is TRBV4-1, with unresolved D. The length of the CDR3 is 16 residues. Germline CDR1 and CDR2: MGHRA and YSYEKL. Trimming pared 3 bases from V and 7 bases from J, leaving 19 bases between. Here the CDR3 DNA reads TGCGCCAGCAGCCAGCAGGACGGGGTAGCCGGACAGCCCCAGCATTTT. Amino acids: CASSQQDGVAGQPQHF.

The CDR3 reads CASSQGGDRAEAFF. CDR3 coding DNA: TGCGCCAGCAGCCAAGGGGGGGACAGGGCTGAAGCTTTCTTT. The genes are TRBV4-1 and TRBJ1-1, with 9 bases lining up with TRBD1. This CDR3 spans 14 amino acids. With 1 base clipped from V and 6 bases from J, the junction kept 3 bases outside the gene matches. CDR1 MGHRA and CDR2 YSYEKL come from the germline V gene.

This clone was recorded many times. The V gene is TRBV5-5, the J gene TRBJ1-1; tentative D call: TRBD1 (5 bases). The CDR3 has 18 amino acids. Germline V lookup: CDR1 SGHKS, CDR2 YYEKEE (reference sequence). The ends were cut back, 1 base at V and 4 bases at J, with 23 bases in the middle. The CDR3 protein is CASSLYAGRVDDSTEAFF. For the CDR3, the DNA is TGTGCCAGCAGCTTGTATGCAGGGCGAGTCGATGACTCCACTGAAGCTTTCTTT.

The chain links TRBV30 to TRBJ2-5; D remains unclear. The V end was cut by 6 bases, the J end by 2 bases, with 16 bases between. The CDR3 runs to 14 residues. Per germline, CDR1 GTSNPN and CDR2 SVGIG (reference sequence). CDR3 in DNA: TGTGCCTGTACTATAATCCGGCGGCAAGAGACCCAGTACTTC. This encodes CACTIIRRQETQYF.

CDR3 residues: CASSQAAGGSSTDTQYF. In nucleotides, the CDR3 is TGCGCCAGCAGCCAAGCTGCCGGGGGGTCTAGCACAGATACGCAGTATTTT. The J gene is TRBJ2-3, the V gene TRBV4-3, with TRBD2 identical over 7 bases. This CDR3 is built from 17 residues. Germline lookup yields CDR1 LGHNA and CDR2 YSLEER. J gave up 0 bases and V 1 base, and 7 bases lay outside the gene matches.

The chain couples TRBV2 to TRBJ1-5; 9 nucleotides match TRBD1. The CDR3 has 16 residues. After removal of 6 bases from V and 0 bases from J, the junction contained 6 bases not matched to a gene. In germline, CDR1 is SNHLY, CDR2 FYNNEI. The CDR3 DNA sequence: TGTGCCAGCAGCCGGGACAGGGCCTATAGCAATCAGCCCCAGCATTTT. Its translation: CASSRDRAYSNQPQHF.

This sequence joins TRBV4-1 and TRBJ2-1; 7 positions match TRBD1. The CDR3 length is 15 residues. J lost 5 bases, V lost 3 bases, and 7 bases had no gene match. Germline values: CDR1 MGHRA, CDR2 YSYEKL. This CDR3 reads CASSQRTGRDNEQFF. In DNA form, the CDR3 reads TGCGCCAGCAGCCAGAGGACAGGACGAGACAATGAGCAGTTCTTC.

J is TRBJ1-3 and V is TRBV6-2 or TRBV6-3; D is uncertain. CDR3 length: 13 residues. Germline CDR1 reads MNHEY; CDR2 reads SVGEGT. V was pared by 8 bases and J by 3 bases, with 11 bases between. Written as DNA, the CDR3 is TGTGCCAGCGGCCGAGAGAATGGAAACACCATATATTTT. Translation: CASGRENGNTIYF.

This chain connects TRBV10-3 to TRBJ1-2, with 9 bases fitting TRBD1. CDR3 length: 18 residues. Germline loops: CDR1 ENHRY, CDR2 SYGVKD. Trimming removed 4 bases from V and 5 bases from J; junction bases left unmatched: 17. The CDR3 DNA is TGTGCCATCAGTGGCCTATTACTTCACCGGACAGGGGCGTATGGCTACACCTTC. This translates into CAISGLLLHRTGAYGYTF.

The chain employs TRBV10-3 and TRBJ2-5; D call uncertain. The CDR3 consists of 12 residues. Germline CDR1 is ENHRY and CDR2 is SYGVKD. With 6 bases removed from V and 2 bases from J, the gap between germline ends came to 7 bases. The CDR3 spells CAIRNSQETQYF. The CDR3 DNA reads TGTGCCATCAGAAACAGTCAAGAGACCCAGTACTTC.